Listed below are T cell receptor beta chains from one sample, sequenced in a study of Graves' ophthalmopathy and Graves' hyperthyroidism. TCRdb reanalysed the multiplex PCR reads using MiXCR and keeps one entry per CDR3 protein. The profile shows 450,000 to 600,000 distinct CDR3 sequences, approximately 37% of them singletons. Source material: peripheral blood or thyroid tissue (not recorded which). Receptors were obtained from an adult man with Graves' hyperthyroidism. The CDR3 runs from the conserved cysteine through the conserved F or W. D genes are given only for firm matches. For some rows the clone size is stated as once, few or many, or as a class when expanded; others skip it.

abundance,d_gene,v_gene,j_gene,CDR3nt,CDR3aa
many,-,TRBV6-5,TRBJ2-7,TGTGCCAGCAGTTACGTACAGGGAACAGCCTACGAGCAGTACTTC,CASSYVQGTAYEQYF
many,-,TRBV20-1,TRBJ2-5,TGCAGTGCTAGAGATCTGGCGGGGGCGGAGACCCAGTACTTC,CSARDLAGAETQYF
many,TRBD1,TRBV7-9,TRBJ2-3,TGTGCCAGCAGCTTAGGAACAGGGGGCGAAGATACGCAGTATTTT,CASSLGTGGEDTQYF
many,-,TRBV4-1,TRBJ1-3,TGCGCCAGCAGTCCTGAGACTCTCTCTGGAAACACCATATATTTT,CASSPETLSGNTIYF
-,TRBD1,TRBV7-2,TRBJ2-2,TGTGCCAGCAGCTTACGCAGGGGGCGCACCGGGGAGCTGTTTTTT,CASSLRRGRTGELFF
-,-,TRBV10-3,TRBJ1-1,TGTGCCAGCAGGTCGCTCGGACAGTCTAATGAAGCTTTCTTT,CASRSLGQSNEAFF
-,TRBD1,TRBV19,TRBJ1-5,TGTGCCAGTAGTCCGCCCTGGGGACAGCCCCGGCCCCAGCATTTT,CASSPPWGQPRPQHF
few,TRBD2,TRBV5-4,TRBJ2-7,TGTGCCAGCAGCTCTCCGGCGGGGGGCCTCTCCTACGAGCAGTACTTC,CASSSPAGGLSYEQYF
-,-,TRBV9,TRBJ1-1,TGTGCCAGCAGTCCCGGACTACGGAACACTGAAGCTTCCTTT,CASSPGLRNTEASF
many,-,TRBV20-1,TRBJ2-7,TGCAGTGCGGGCAGAGATACCTACGAGCAGTACTTC,CSAGRDTYEQYF
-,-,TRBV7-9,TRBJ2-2,TGTGCCAGCAGCTTAGCAGCCGGATTTACCGGGGAGCTGTTTTTT,CASSLAAGFTGELFF
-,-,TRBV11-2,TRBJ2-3,TGTGCCAGCAGCTTCCGCCACACAGATACGCAGTATTTT,CASSFRHTDTQYF
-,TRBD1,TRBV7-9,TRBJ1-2,TGTGCCAGCAGCCTGACAGGGGCTCGACGGGGGTCGGACTACACCTTC,CASSLTGARRGSDYTF
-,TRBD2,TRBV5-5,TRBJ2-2,TGTGCCAGCAGCTTGCTGGGGGGGGTGGCCGGGGAGCTGTTTTTT,CASSLLGGVAGELFF
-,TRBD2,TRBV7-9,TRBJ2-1,TGTGCCAGCAGCTTGGCCGGCGGGGGGCTAACGGCCTACAATGAGCAGTTCTTC,CASSLAGGGLTAYNEQFF
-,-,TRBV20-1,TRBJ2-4,TGCAGTGCTACCCCGGGACTGGCCGGAAACATTCAGTACTTC,CSATPGLAGNIQYF
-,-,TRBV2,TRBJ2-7,TGTGCCAGCAGCTCTACTAGCAGCGACGAGCAGTACTTC,CASSSTSSDEQYF
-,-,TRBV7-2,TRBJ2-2,TGTGCCAGCAGCTCAGGGGGGTGGGAGCTGTTTTTT,CASSSGGWELFF
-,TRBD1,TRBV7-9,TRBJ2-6,TGTGCCAGCAGCTTCCGGGACAGGCGTATCTCTGGGGCCAACGTCCTGACTTTC,CASSFRDRRISGANVLTF
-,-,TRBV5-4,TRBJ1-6,TGTGCCAGCAGCTTGGACAGGGTCGTTTCACCCCTCCACTTT,CASSLDRVVSPLHF
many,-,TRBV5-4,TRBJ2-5,TGTGCCAGCGGGGGGGCACCTAGCGGACAAGAGACCCAGTACTTC,CASGGAPSGQETQYF
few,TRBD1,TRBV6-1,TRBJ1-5,TGTGCCAGCAGAGGCGGACAGGGGCAATATCAGCCCCAGCATTTT,CASRGGQGQYQPQHF
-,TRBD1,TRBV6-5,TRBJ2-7,TGTGCCAGCAGTGCACGACAGGGAGTCACCTACGAGCAGTACTTC,CASSARQGVTYEQYF
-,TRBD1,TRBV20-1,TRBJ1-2,TGCAGTGCTAGGCCCCGCCCCGGACAGGGGAACACTAACTATGGCTACACCTTC,CSARPRPGQGNTNYGYTF
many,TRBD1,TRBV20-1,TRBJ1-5,TGCAGTGCTGACAGGGGAATCAATCAGCCCCAGCATTTT,CSADRGINQPQHF
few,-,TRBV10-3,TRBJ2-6,TGTGCCATCAGTGAGCAAGGAGGGGAGGGGGCCAACGTCCTGACTTTC,CAISEQGGEGANVLTF
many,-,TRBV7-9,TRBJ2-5,TGTGCCAGTGGGGACCCTAGCGCGGGAGAGACCCAGTACTTC,CASGDPSAGETQYF
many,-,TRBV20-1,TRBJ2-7,TGCAGTGCTTACACGGACACGGATACATACGAGCAGTACTTC,CSAYTDTDTYEQYF
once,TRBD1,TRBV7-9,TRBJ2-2,TGTGCCAGCAGTTCTCCTATGGACAGGGGCACCGGGGAGCTGTTTTTT,CASSSPMDRGTGELFF
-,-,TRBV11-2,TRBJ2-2,TGTGCCAGCAGCTTTGGTATCGGGGAGCTGTTTTTT,CASSFGIGELFF
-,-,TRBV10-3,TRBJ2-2,TGTGCCAGCTGGGAAGCGAACACCGGGGAGCTGCTTTTT,CASWEANTGELLF
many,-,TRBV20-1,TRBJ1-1,TGCAGTGCTCGAGGGGACAACCTCACGCCTGAAGCTTTCTTT,CSARGDNLTPEAFF
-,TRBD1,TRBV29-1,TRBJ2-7,TGCAGCGTTGAAGATACTCCGGGACAGGGGATCTACGAGCAGTACTTC,CSVEDTPGQGIYEQYF
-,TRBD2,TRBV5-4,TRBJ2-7,TGCGCCAGCAGCTGGGGACTAGCGGGTATCTACGAGCAGTACTTC,CASSWGLAGIYEQYF
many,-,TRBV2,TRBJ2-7,TGTGCCAGCCGGCTCAGTGCTTCCTCCGAGCAGTACTTC,CASRLSASSEQYF
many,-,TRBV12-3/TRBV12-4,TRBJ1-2,TGTGCCAGCAGTTTCGCTGGGAACCGTTTTACGGGCTACACCTTC,CASSFAGNRFTGYTF
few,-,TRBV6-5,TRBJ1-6,TGTGCCAGCTCACCACGGGGGGCGAATTCACCCCTCCACTTT,CASSPRGANSPLHF
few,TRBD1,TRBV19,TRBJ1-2,TGTGCCAGTAGTCCGGGACAGAGGCACTATGGCTACACCTTC,CASSPGQRHYGYTF
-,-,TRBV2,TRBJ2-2,TGTGCCAGCAGCCAAGCCACAGGGTGGCGGAACACCGGGGAGCTGTTTTTT,CASSQATGWRNTGELFF
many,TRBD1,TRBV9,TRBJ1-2,TGTGCCAGCAGCCTAGAGGGACAGTTCTATGGCTACACCTTC,CASSLEGQFYGYTF
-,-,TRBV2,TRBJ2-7,TGTGCCAGCAGCTGGGCCTTCTCCTACGAGCAGTACTTC,CASSWAFSYEQYF
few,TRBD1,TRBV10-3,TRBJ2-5,TGTGCCATCAGTGTGGGACAGCAAGAGACCCAGTACTTC,CAISVGQQETQYF
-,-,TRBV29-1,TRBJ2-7,TGTGCCTGGATGGGACCGGGCGTGGGGGACTCCTACGAGCAGTACTTC,CAWMGPGVGDSYEQYF
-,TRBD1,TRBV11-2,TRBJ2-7,TGTGCCAGCAGCTTAGCTTACCCCGGGACAGCCTACGAGCAGTACTTC,CASSLAYPGTAYEQYF
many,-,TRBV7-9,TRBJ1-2,TGTGCCAGCAGCTTAACCCCATCCCCGGGAACGAGTGGCTACACCTTC,CASSLTPSPGTSGYTF
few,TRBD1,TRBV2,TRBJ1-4,TGTGCCAGCAGCTACACCGGGACAGGGTCCGCAACTAATGAAAAACTGTTTTTT,CASSYTGTGSATNEKLFF
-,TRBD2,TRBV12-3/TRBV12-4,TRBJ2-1,TGTGCCAGCAGTGGTGGGGGTCTAGCGGCATACTCCTACAATGAGCAGTTCTTC,CASSGGGLAAYSYNEQFF
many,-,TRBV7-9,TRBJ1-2,TGTGCCAGCAGCCTCGGGGGGCCCAACTATGGCTACACCTTC,CASSLGGPNYGYTF
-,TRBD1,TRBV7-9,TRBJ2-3,TGTGCCAGCAGCGCCCGGACAGGTGGGGACACAGATACGCAGTATTTT,CASSARTGGDTDTQYF
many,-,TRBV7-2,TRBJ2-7,TGTGCCAGCAGCGTTGTGAACACAGGCCCCTACGAGCAGTACTTC,CASSVVNTGPYEQYF
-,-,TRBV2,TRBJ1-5,TGTGCCAGCAGTGAACAGTGGCTCGGCGATCAGCCCCAGCATTTT,CASSEQWLGDQPQHF
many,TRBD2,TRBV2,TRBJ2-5,TGTGCCAGCACTAAACTAGCGGGACCTCAAGAGACCCAGTACTTC,CASTKLAGPQETQYF
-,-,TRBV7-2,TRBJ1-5,TGTGCCAGCAGCCAAGACAGACCCCAGCATTTT,CASSQDRPQHF
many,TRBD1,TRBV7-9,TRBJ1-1,TGTGCCAGCAGCCTCACCCGACAGGGGAACACTGAAGCTTTCTTT,CASSLTRQGNTEAFF
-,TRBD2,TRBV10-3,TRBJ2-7,TGTGCCATCAATGAGGGGACTAGCTCCTACGAGCAGTACTTC,CAINEGTSSYEQYF
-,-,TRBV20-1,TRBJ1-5,TGCAGTGCTGCCGACAGCTATAATCAGCCCCAGCATTTT,CSAADSYNQPQHF
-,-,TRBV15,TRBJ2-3,TGTGCCACCAGCAGAGATGAGGGGGGCCGGACAGATACGCAGTATTTT,CATSRDEGGRTDTQYF
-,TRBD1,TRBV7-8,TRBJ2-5,TGTGCCAGCAGCCCCTCAGGGACAGGGCAAGAGACCCAGTACTTC,CASSPSGTGQETQYF
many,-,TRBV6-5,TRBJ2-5,TGTGCCAGCCGATCCGGGCAGGGAGGTGAGACCCAGTACTTC,CASRSGQGGETQYF